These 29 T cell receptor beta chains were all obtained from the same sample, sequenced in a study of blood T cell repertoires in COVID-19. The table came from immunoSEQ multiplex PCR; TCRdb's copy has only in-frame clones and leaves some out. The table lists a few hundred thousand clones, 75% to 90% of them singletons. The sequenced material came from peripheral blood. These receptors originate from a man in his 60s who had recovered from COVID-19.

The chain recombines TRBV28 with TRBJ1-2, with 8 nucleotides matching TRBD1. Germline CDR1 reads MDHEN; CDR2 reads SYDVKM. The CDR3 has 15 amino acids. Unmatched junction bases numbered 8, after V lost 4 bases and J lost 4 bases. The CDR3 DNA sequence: TGTGCCAGCAGTTCCCCAGGGGGCGCAGGCTATGGCTACACCTTC. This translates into CASSSPGGAGYGYTF.

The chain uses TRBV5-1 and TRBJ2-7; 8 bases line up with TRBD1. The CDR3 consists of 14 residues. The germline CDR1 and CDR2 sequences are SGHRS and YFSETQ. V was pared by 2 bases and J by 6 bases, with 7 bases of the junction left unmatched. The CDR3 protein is CASSLVTGVPEQYF. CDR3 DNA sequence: TGCGCCAGCAGCTTAGTGACAGGGGTTCCCGAGCAGTACTTC.

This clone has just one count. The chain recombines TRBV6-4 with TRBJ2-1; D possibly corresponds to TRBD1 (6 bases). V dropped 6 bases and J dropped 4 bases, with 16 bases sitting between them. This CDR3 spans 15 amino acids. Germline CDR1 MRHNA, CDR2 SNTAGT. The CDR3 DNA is TGTGCCAGCAGCCCACGTGGGGACATATACAATGAGCAGTTCTTC. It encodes CASSPRGDIYNEQFF.

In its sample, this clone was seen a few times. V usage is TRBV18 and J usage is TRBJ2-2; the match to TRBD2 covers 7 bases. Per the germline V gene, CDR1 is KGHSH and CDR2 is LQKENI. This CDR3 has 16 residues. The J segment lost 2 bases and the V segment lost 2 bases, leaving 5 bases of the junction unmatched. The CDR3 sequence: CASSPVGGRNTGELFF. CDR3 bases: TGTGCCAGCTCACCAGTGGGCGGGAGAAACACCGGGGAGCTGTTTTTT.

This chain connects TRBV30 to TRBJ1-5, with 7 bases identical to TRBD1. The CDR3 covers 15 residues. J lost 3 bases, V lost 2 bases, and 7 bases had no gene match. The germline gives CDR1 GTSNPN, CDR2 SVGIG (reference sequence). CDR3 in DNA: TGTGCCTGGAGTTTTCGGACAGGAAACAATCAGCCCCAGCATTTT. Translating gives CAWSFRTGNNQPQHF.

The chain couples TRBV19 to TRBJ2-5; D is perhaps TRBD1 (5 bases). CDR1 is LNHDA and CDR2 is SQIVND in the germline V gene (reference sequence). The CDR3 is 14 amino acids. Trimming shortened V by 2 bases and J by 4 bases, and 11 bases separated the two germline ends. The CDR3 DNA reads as TGTGCCAGTAGTATAAGGGGTAGGATAGAGACCCAGTACTTC. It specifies CASSIRGRIETQYF.

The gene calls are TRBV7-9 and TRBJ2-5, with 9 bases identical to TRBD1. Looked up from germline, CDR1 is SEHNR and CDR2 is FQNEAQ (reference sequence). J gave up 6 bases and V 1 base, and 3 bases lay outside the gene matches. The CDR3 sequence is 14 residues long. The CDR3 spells CASSLGQGVQTQYF. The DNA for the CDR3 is TGTGCCAGCAGCTTAGGACAGGGGGTCCAGACCCAGTACTTC.

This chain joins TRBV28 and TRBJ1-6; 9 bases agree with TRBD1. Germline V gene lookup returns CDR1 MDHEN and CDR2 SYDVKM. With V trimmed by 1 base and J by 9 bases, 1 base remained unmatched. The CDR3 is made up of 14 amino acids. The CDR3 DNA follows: TGTGCCAGCAGTTTATCACAGGGGGCTTCACCCCTCCACTTT. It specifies CASSLSQGASPLHF.

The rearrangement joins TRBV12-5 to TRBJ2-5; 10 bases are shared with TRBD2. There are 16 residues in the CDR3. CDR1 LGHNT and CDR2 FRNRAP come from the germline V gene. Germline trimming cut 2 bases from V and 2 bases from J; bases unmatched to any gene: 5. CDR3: CASGLSQTSGQETQYF. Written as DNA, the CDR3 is TGTGCTAGTGGTTTGTCCCAGACTAGCGGGCAAGAGACCCAGTACTTC.

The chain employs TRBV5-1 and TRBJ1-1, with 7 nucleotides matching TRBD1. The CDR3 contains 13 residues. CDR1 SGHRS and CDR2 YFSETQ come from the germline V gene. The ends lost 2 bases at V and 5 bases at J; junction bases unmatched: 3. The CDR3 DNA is TGCGCCAGCAGCTTCGAGGGGGCGACTGAAGCTTTCTTT. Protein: CASSFEGATEAFF. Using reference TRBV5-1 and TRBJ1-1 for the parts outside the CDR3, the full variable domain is KAGVTQTPRYLIKTRGQQVTLSCSPISGHRSVSWYQQTPGQGLQFLFEYFSETQRNKGNFPGRFSGRQFSNSRSEMNVSTLELGDSALYLCASSFEGATEAFFGQGTRLTVV.

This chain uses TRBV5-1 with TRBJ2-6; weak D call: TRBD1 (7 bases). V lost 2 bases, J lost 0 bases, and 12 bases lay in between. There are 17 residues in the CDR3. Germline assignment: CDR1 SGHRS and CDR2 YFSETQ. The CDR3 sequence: CASSFRRGLSGANVLTF. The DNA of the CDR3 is TGCGCCAGCAGCTTCCGGAGGGGGCTCTCTGGGGCCAACGTCCTGACTTTC.

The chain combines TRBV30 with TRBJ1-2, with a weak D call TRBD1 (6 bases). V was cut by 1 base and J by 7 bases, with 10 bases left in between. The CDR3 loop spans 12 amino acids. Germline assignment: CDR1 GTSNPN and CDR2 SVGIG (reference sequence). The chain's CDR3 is CAWSEGVAGYTF. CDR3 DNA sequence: TGTGCCTGGAGTGAGGGGGTGGCTGGCTACACCTTC.

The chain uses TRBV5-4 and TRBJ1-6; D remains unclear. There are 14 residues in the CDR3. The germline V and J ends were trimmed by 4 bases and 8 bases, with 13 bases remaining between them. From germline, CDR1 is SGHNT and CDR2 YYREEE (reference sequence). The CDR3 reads CASSAAWTYSPLHF. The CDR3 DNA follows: TGTGCCAGCAGCGCCGCTTGGACTTATTCACCCCTCCACTTT.

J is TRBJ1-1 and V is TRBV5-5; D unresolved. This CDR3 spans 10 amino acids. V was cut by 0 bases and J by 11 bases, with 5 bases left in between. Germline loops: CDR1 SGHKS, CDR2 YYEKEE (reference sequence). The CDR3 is CASSLGQAFF. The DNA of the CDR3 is TGTGCCAGCAGCTTGGGTCAGGCTTTCTTT.

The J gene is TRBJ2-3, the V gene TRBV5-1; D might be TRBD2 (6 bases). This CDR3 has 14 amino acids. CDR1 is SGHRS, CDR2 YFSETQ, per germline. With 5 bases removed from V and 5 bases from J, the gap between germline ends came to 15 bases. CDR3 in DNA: TGCGCCAGCAGTTTCTCGGGGACTGTAGATACGCAGTATTTT. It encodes CASSFSGTVDTQYF.

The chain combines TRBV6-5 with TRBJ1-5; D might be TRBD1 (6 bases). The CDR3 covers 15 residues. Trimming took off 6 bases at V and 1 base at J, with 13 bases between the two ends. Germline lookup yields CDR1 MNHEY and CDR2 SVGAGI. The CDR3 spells CASSTDSTSNQPQHF. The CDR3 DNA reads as TGTGCCAGCAGCACGGACAGTACGAGCAATCAGCCCCAGCATTTT.

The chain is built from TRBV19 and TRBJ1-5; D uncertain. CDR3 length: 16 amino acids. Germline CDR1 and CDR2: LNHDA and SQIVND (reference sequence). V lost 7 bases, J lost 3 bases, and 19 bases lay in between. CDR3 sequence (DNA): TGTGCCAGTATCCCTCACTCGGGGTTCTTCAATCAGCCCCAGCATTTT. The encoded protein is CASIPHSGFFNQPQHF.

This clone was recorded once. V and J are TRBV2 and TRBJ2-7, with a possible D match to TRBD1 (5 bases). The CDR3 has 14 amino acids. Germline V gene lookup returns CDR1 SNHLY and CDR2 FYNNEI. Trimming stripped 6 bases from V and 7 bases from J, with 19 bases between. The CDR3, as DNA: TGTGCCAGCAGAGACACAGTAGGGGTGGGTGAGCAGTACTTC. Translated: CASRDTVGVGEQYF.

The CDR3 spells CATSDSRDRKQETQYF. For the CDR3, the DNA is TGTGCCACCAGTGATTCCCGGGACAGGAAGCAAGAGACCCAGTACTTC. The chain couples TRBV24-1 to TRBJ2-5; 8 positions match TRBD1. CDR3 length: 16 amino acids. With V trimmed by 2 bases and J by 2 bases, 6 bases remained unmatched. Per germline, CDR1 KGHDR and CDR2 SFDVKD.

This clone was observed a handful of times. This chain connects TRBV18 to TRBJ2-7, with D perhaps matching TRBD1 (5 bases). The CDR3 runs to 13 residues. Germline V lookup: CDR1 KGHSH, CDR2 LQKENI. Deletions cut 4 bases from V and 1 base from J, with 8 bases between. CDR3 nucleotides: TGTGCCAGCTCACTCGGACATTCCTACGAGCAGTACTTC. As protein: CASSLGHSYEQYF.

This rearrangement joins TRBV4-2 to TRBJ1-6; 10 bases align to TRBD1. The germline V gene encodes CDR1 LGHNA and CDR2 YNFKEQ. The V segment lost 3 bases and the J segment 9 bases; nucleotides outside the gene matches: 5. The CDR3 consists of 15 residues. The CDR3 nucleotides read TGTGCCAGCAGCCAGTCCGGGACAGGGGTTTCACCCCTCCACTTT. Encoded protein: CASSQSGTGVSPLHF.

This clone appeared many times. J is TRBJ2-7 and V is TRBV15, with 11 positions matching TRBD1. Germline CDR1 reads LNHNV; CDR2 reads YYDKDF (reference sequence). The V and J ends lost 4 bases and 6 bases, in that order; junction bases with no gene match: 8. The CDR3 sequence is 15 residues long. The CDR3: CATSTGGQGAGEQYF. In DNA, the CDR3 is TGTGCCACCAGCACGGGAGGACAGGGGGCCGGCGAGCAGTACTTC.

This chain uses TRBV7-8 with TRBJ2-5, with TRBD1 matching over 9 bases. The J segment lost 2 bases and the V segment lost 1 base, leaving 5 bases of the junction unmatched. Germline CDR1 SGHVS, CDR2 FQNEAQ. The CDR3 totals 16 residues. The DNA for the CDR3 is TGTGCCAGCAGCTTAGTGGGACAGGGAGGACAAGAGACCCAGTACTTC. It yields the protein CASSLVGQGGQETQYF.

The CDR3 bases are TGCGCCAGCAGCTTGCGGGGAAGACTAGCGGGGACCCAAGGTGCCAAAAACATTCAGTACTTC. It encodes CASSLRGRLAGTQGAKNIQYF. This chain joins TRBV5-1 and TRBJ2-4; 11 bases match TRBD2. Germline CDR1 and CDR2: SGHRS and YFSETQ. The CDR3 has 21 residues. Trimming removed 1 base from V and 1 base from J; junction bases left unmatched: 16. Full variable domain (outside the CDR3, taken from reference TRBV5-1 and TRBJ2-4): KAGVTQTPRYLIKTRGQQVTLSCSPISGHRSVSWYQQTPGQGLQFLFEYFSETQRNKGNFPGRFSGRQFSNSRSEMNVSTLELGDSALYLCASSLRGRLAGTQGAKNIQYFGAGTRLSVL.

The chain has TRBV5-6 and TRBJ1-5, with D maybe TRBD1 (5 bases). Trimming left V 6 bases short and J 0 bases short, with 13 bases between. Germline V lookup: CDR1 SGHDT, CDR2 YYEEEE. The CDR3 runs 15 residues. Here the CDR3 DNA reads TGTGCCAGCAATCGGCGGGGGAGTAGCAATCAGCCCCAGCATTTT. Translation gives CASNRRGSSNQPQHF.

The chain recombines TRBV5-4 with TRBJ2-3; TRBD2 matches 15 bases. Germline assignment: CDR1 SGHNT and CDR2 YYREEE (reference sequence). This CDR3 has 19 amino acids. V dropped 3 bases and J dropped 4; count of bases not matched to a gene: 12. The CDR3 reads CASSSPRIGLAGGPDTQYF. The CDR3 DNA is TGTGCCAGCAGCTCCCCCCGCATCGGACTAGCGGGGGGGCCAGATACGCAGTATTTT.

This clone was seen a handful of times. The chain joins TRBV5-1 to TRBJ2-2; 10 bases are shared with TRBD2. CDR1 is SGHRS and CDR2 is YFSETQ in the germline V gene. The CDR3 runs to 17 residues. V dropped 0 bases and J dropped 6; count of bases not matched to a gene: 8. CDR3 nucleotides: TGCGCCAGCAGCTTGGAGTCCCTAGCGGGAGCCCCCGGGGAGCTGTTTTTT. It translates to CASSLESLAGAPGELFF. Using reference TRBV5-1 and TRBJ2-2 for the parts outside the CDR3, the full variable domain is KAGVTQTPRYLIKTRGQQVTLSCSPISGHRSVSWYQQTPGQGLQFLFEYFSETQRNKGNFPGRFSGRQFSNSRSEMNVSTLELGDSALYLCASSLESLAGAPGELFFGEGSRLTVL.

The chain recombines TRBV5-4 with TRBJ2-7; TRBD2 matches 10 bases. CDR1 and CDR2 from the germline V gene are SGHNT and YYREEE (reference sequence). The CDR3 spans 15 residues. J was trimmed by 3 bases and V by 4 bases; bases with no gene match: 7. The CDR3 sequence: CASSLLAGEGYEQYF. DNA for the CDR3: TGTGCCAGCAGCCTCCTAGCGGGAGAAGGCTACGAGCAGTACTTC.

The CDR3 DNA follows: TGCGCCAGCAGCTTACAGGGGGCTTATGATACGCAGTATTTT. Amino acids: CASSLQGAYDTQYF. V is TRBV5-1 and J is TRBJ2-3, with TRBD1 identical over 9 bases. This CDR3 has 14 amino acids. From germline, CDR1 is SGHRS and CDR2 YFSETQ. V shed 2 bases and J 6 bases; nucleotides not matched to a gene: 4.